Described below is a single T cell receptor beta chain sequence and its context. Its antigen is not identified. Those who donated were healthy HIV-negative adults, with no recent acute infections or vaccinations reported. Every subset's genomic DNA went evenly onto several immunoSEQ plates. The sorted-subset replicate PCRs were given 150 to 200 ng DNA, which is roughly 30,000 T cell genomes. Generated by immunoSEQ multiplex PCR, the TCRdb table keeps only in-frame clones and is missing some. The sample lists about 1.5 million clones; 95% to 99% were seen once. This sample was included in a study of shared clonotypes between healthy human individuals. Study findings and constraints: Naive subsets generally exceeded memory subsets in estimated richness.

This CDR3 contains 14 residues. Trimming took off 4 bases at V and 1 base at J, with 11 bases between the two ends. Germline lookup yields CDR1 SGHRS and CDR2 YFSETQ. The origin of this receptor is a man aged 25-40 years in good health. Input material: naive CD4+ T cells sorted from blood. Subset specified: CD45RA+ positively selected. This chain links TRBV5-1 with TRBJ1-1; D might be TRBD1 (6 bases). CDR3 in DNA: TGCGCCAGCAGCCCCCTCAGGGGGAACACTGAAGCTTTCTTT. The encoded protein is CASSPLRGNTEAFF.